This T cell receptor (beta chain) was identified in a study of blood T cell repertoires in COVID-19. Study-wide background: The study drew acute and convalescent COVID-19 samples from the United States, Italy and Spain. T cells, B-cell-depleted T cells, or PBMCs provided the cDNA or gDNA that served as material.

Germline lookup yields CDR1 MDHEN and CDR2 SYDVKM. CDR3 length equals 13 residues. V shed 3 bases and J shed 6 bases, with 8 bases lying between them. Per the original methods: Using reference gene primer amplification, nucleated cell counts were estimated. TCRdb keeps only in-frame clones here, not all; method: immunoSEQ multiplex PCR. Clone size and the V and J calls come from that table; the DNA yielded D and trimming. The sample gives 100,000 to 150,000 clones, 75% to 85% of which show up once; about 4% is in the top ten. Sequencing input: peripheral blood. V usage is TRBV28 and J usage is TRBJ2-2; the D is unclear. This clonotype was sampled from a woman between 50 and 59 years old with acute or convalescent COVID-19. CDR3 DNA sequence: TGTGCCAGCAGTTTGAGCGAACCCGGGGAGCTGTTTTTT. It is translated as CASSLSEPGELFF. Variable domain in full (rest from reference TRBV28 and TRBJ2-2): DVKVTQSSRYLVKRTGEKVFLECVQDMDHENMFWYRQDPGLGLRLIYFSYDVKMKEKGDIPEGYSVSREKKERFSLILESASTNQTSMYLCASSLSEPGELFFGEGSRLTVL.